A selection of T cell receptor beta chains follows, all from one sample in a study of OX40 agonist ivuxolimab in advanced cancers. TCRdb's copy holds only in-frame clones and misses some; the assay was immunoSEQ multiplex PCR. The sample holds about 31,000 clones, around 85% seen once. The specimen was CD4+ or CD8+ T cells sorted from blood, collected in a trial of the OX40 agonist ivuxolimab. Every receptor here comes from an adult with an advanced solid tumor such as melanoma, head and neck, liver or kidney cancer. Both conserved end residues are part of each CDR3. Fields, in order: V gene, clone size, J gene, D gene, CDR3 DNA, CDR3 protein. A D gene is named only where the DNA matches it firmly. Expanded clones get a size class; other rows say once, few or many, or leave the size out.

v_gene: TRBV9
abundance: -
j_gene: TRBJ2-7
d_gene: TRBD2
CDR3nt: TGTGCCAGCAGCGTAAGGACTAGCGGAGGAGAATTGATTTCCTACGAGCAGTACTTC
CDR3aa: CASSVRTSGGELISYEQYF

v_gene: TRBV27
abundance: -
j_gene: TRBJ2-3
d_gene: TRBD2
CDR3nt: TGTGCCAGCAGCGCAGCGGGAGGGCCCACAGATACGCAGTATTTT
CDR3aa: CASSAAGGPTDTQYF

v_gene: TRBV4-1
abundance: -
j_gene: TRBJ2-1
d_gene: TRBD1
CDR3nt: TGCGCCAGCAGCCAGTGGGACAGCACCTACAATGAGCAGTTCTTC
CDR3aa: CASSQWDSTYNEQFF

v_gene: TRBV28
abundance: -
j_gene: TRBJ1-5
d_gene: TRBD1
CDR3nt: TGTGCCAGCAGTTTTGGTCGGGACAGTATCGATCAGCCCCAGCATTTT
CDR3aa: CASSFGRDSIDQPQHF

v_gene: TRBV9
abundance: -
j_gene: TRBJ2-7
d_gene: -
CDR3nt: TGTGCCAGCAGCTCCGGAAGGGGGGGAGGGTCGAGCTCCTACGAGCAGTACTTC
CDR3aa: CASSSGRGGGSSSYEQYF

v_gene: TRBV23-1
abundance: -
j_gene: TRBJ1-1
d_gene: TRBD1
CDR3nt: TGCGCCAGCAGTCAAGGACAGGGACTCTCTGAAGCTTTCTTT
CDR3aa: CASSQGQGLSEAFF

v_gene: TRBV27
abundance: -
j_gene: TRBJ2-7
d_gene: TRBD2
CDR3nt: TGTGCCAGCAGTCCCTTTAGCGGGAGGGCCTGGTACGAGCAGTACTTC
CDR3aa: CASSPFSGRAWYEQYF

v_gene: TRBV6-1
abundance: -
j_gene: TRBJ2-3
d_gene: -
CDR3nt: TGTGCCAGCGCCGTTGGGGAAGATACGCAGTATTTT
CDR3aa: CASAVGEDTQYF

v_gene: TRBV11-2
abundance: -
j_gene: TRBJ2-7
d_gene: -
CDR3nt: TGTGCCAGCAGCTTAATCTGGCAGGGTGTCTACGAGCAGTACTTC
CDR3aa: CASSLIWQGVYEQYF

v_gene: TRBV5-6
abundance: -
j_gene: TRBJ1-5
d_gene: TRBD1
CDR3nt: TGTGCCAGCAGCTCCGGGACAGTGGATCAGCCCCAGCATTTT
CDR3aa: CASSSGTVDQPQHF

v_gene: TRBV7-6
abundance: -
j_gene: TRBJ1-1
d_gene: -
CDR3nt: TGTGCCAGCAGCTTAGGAGGTCACACTGAAGCTTTCTTT
CDR3aa: CASSLGGHTEAFF

v_gene: TRBV5-8
abundance: -
j_gene: TRBJ2-5
d_gene: TRBD1
CDR3nt: TGTGCCAGCAGTAAAGGACAGGGAGGTGAGACCCAGTACTTC
CDR3aa: CASSKGQGGETQYF

v_gene: TRBV27
abundance: -
j_gene: TRBJ2-7
d_gene: TRBD1
CDR3nt: TGTGCCAGCAGCCCCGACAGGGAGTCATCGGGGCAGTACTTC
CDR3aa: CASSPDRESSGQYF

v_gene: TRBV5-1
abundance: -
j_gene: TRBJ2-5
d_gene: TRBD2
CDR3nt: TGCGCCAGCAGCACGGGGACTAGCGGGAGACCAAAGACCCAGTACTTC
CDR3aa: CASSTGTSGRPKTQYF

v_gene: TRBV11-3
abundance: -
j_gene: TRBJ2-2
d_gene: -
CDR3nt: TGTGCCAGCAGCTTACGACCGAACACCGGGGAGCTGTTTTTT
CDR3aa: CASSLRPNTGELFF

v_gene: TRBV29-1
abundance: medium-sized
j_gene: TRBJ1-2
d_gene: -
CDR3nt: TGCAGCACCCAAACAGGTCTGGAGGGCTACACCTTC
CDR3aa: CSTQTGLEGYTF

v_gene: TRBV6-4
abundance: -
j_gene: TRBJ2-1
d_gene: TRBD2
CDR3nt: TGTGCCAGCAGTGAGCGGGAGGGCCACAATGAGCAGTTCTTC
CDR3aa: CASSEREGHNEQFF

v_gene: TRBV2
abundance: once
j_gene: TRBJ2-5
d_gene: TRBD1
CDR3nt: TGTGCCACGGGGACAGGGTATCAAGAGACCCAGTACTTC
CDR3aa: CATGTGYQETQYF

v_gene: TRBV30
abundance: -
j_gene: TRBJ2-7
d_gene: -
CDR3nt: TGTGCCTGGAGTTATGGGGAGACCTACGAGCAGTACTTC
CDR3aa: CAWSYGETYEQYF

v_gene: TRBV28
abundance: -
j_gene: TRBJ1-3
d_gene: TRBD1
CDR3nt: TGTGCCAGCACCTGGGACAGGGTACTCTCTGGAAACACCATATATTTT
CDR3aa: CASTWDRVLSGNTIYF

v_gene: TRBV7-3
abundance: -
j_gene: TRBJ2-2
d_gene: TRBD2
CDR3nt: TGTGCCAGCAGCTTACTAGCGGGAGGTCTCTGGGCCGGGGAGCTGTTTTTT
CDR3aa: CASSLLAGGLWAGELFF

v_gene: TRBV6-6
abundance: few
j_gene: TRBJ2-2
d_gene: -
CDR3nt: TGTGCCAGCAGTTACGTGGACACCGGGGAGCTGTTTTTT
CDR3aa: CASSYVDTGELFF

v_gene: TRBV15
abundance: -
j_gene: TRBJ1-5
d_gene: -
CDR3nt: TGTGCCACCAGCCGGACCCATAGCAATCAGCCCCAGCATTTT
CDR3aa: CATSRTHSNQPQHF

v_gene: TRBV2
abundance: -
j_gene: TRBJ2-3
d_gene: -
CDR3nt: TGTGCCAGCAGCCCGGGACTGAACACAGATACGCAGTATTTT
CDR3aa: CASSPGLNTDTQYF

v_gene: TRBV28
abundance: -
j_gene: TRBJ1-1
d_gene: TRBD1
CDR3nt: TGTGCCAGCACCGTGACCCAGGGGGACGAAGCTTTCTTT
CDR3aa: CASTVTQGDEAFF

v_gene: TRBV11-2
abundance: once
j_gene: TRBJ2-2
d_gene: -
CDR3nt: TGTGCCAGCAGCTTAGACGGGGTATTTAACACCGGGGAGCTGTTTTTT
CDR3aa: CASSLDGVFNTGELFF

v_gene: TRBV28
abundance: -
j_gene: TRBJ2-1
d_gene: -
CDR3nt: TGTGCCAGCACGAGCCATAGCTCCTACAATGAGCAGTTCTTC
CDR3aa: CASTSHSSYNEQFF

v_gene: TRBV6-6
abundance: -
j_gene: TRBJ1-1
d_gene: TRBD1
CDR3nt: TGTGCCAGCAGTTACCACGGGACAGGGGAGGAGCATGAAGCTTTCTTT
CDR3aa: CASSYHGTGEEHEAFF

v_gene: TRBV19
abundance: -
j_gene: TRBJ1-1
d_gene: -
CDR3nt: TGTGCCAGTAGCCTCATGAACACTGAAGCTTTCTTT
CDR3aa: CASSLMNTEAFF

v_gene: TRBV28
abundance: -
j_gene: TRBJ2-4
d_gene: TRBD2
CDR3nt: TGTGCCAGCAGTTTACTAGCGGGAGAGTTAAACATTCAGTACTTC
CDR3aa: CASSLLAGELNIQYF

v_gene: TRBV4-1
abundance: -
j_gene: TRBJ2-1
d_gene: -
CDR3nt: TGCGCCAGCAGATTGGACAGTCCAGCCTACAATGAGCAGTTCTTC
CDR3aa: CASRLDSPAYNEQFF

v_gene: TRBV4-2
abundance: -
j_gene: TRBJ2-3
d_gene: -
CDR3nt: TGTGCCAGCAGCCAAGATCCCGGCGGAGCCACAGATACGCAGTATTTT
CDR3aa: CASSQDPGGATDTQYF

v_gene: TRBV30
abundance: -
j_gene: TRBJ2-1
d_gene: -
CDR3nt: TGTGCCTGGAGCGCTAGCTCCTACAATGAGCAGTTCTTC
CDR3aa: CAWSASSYNEQFF

v_gene: TRBV10-1
abundance: -
j_gene: TRBJ2-2
d_gene: -
CDR3nt: TGCGCCAGCAGTGAGTTTTCGGGCGGCCGGACCGGGGAGCTGTTTTTT
CDR3aa: CASSEFSGGRTGELFF

v_gene: TRBV19
abundance: once
j_gene: TRBJ1-1
d_gene: -
CDR3nt: TGTGCCAGTAGCCAGGGTTTGACGTACACTGAAGCTTTCTTT
CDR3aa: CASSQGLTYTEAFF

v_gene: TRBV9
abundance: -
j_gene: TRBJ2-6
d_gene: TRBD1
CDR3nt: TGTGCCAGCAGCGTAGGAAACAGGGGGCATCTACGAGGGGCCAACGTCCTGACTTTC
CDR3aa: CASSVGNRGHLRGANVLTF

v_gene: TRBV14
abundance: -
j_gene: TRBJ2-7
d_gene: -
CDR3nt: TGTGCCAGCAGCCCGACGGCGAGCTCCTACGAGCAGTACTTC
CDR3aa: CASSPTASSYEQYF

v_gene: TRBV6-1
abundance: once
j_gene: TRBJ2-7
d_gene: -
CDR3nt: TGTGCCAGCAACGCCCACGAGCAGTACTTC
CDR3aa: CASNAHEQYF

v_gene: TRBV7-9
abundance: -
j_gene: TRBJ2-7
d_gene: -
CDR3nt: TGTGCCAGCAGGTCAAGCTGGGGCCACGAGCAGTACTTC
CDR3aa: CASRSSWGHEQYF

v_gene: TRBV28
abundance: -
j_gene: TRBJ2-5
d_gene: TRBD2
CDR3nt: TGTGCCAGCAGCCTCCAAGCGGGAGGTAACAGAGAGACCCAGTACTTC
CDR3aa: CASSLQAGGNRETQYF

v_gene: TRBV23-1
abundance: -
j_gene: TRBJ1-1
d_gene: -
CDR3nt: TGCGCCAGGCAGATTAACGACGGTACTGAAGCTTTCTTT
CDR3aa: CARQINDGTEAFF

v_gene: TRBV10-3
abundance: -
j_gene: TRBJ1-1
d_gene: TRBD1
CDR3nt: TGTGCCATCAGTGATTCCGGGACAGGGGGCACTGAAGCTTTCTTT
CDR3aa: CAISDSGTGGTEAFF

v_gene: TRBV28
abundance: -
j_gene: TRBJ1-1
d_gene: -
CDR3nt: TGTGCCAGCAGTTTATGGGGGGGGCGGCTGAACACTGAAGCTTTCTTT
CDR3aa: CASSLWGGRLNTEAFF

v_gene: TRBV5-6
abundance: -
j_gene: TRBJ2-3
d_gene: -
CDR3nt: TGTGCCAGCAGCCCGGACTCAGATACGCAGTATTTT
CDR3aa: CASSPDSDTQYF

v_gene: TRBV28
abundance: -
j_gene: TRBJ2-2
d_gene: -
CDR3nt: TGTGCCAGCAGTTTAGTCTATCGGGGCGGGGAGCTGTTTTTT
CDR3aa: CASSLVYRGGELFF

v_gene: TRBV7-3
abundance: -
j_gene: TRBJ1-2
d_gene: -
CDR3nt: TGTGCCAGCAGCCAGTTCGGACAGAACTATGGCTACACCTTC
CDR3aa: CASSQFGQNYGYTF

v_gene: TRBV7-3
abundance: -
j_gene: TRBJ1-5
d_gene: -
CDR3nt: TGTGCCAGCAGCGCAGACATCTATCAGCCCCAGCATTTT
CDR3aa: CASSADIYQPQHF

v_gene: TRBV19
abundance: -
j_gene: TRBJ2-1
d_gene: -
CDR3nt: TGTGCCAGTAGTATAGGGGGTGGGGGTGAGCAGTTCTTC
CDR3aa: CASSIGGGGEQFF

v_gene: TRBV7-9
abundance: -
j_gene: TRBJ2-2
d_gene: -
CDR3nt: TGTGCCAGCAGCCCGGGGACCGGGGAGCTGTTTTTT
CDR3aa: CASSPGTGELFF

v_gene: TRBV28
abundance: -
j_gene: TRBJ2-1
d_gene: -
CDR3nt: TGTGCCAGCAGCCCGATAGGGTCCAATGAGCAGTTCTTC
CDR3aa: CASSPIGSNEQFF

v_gene: TRBV4-1
abundance: -
j_gene: TRBJ2-3
d_gene: -
CDR3nt: TGCGCCAGCAGCCAAGGAGTTAGAGCTAGCACAGATACGCAGTATTTT
CDR3aa: CASSQGVRASTDTQYF